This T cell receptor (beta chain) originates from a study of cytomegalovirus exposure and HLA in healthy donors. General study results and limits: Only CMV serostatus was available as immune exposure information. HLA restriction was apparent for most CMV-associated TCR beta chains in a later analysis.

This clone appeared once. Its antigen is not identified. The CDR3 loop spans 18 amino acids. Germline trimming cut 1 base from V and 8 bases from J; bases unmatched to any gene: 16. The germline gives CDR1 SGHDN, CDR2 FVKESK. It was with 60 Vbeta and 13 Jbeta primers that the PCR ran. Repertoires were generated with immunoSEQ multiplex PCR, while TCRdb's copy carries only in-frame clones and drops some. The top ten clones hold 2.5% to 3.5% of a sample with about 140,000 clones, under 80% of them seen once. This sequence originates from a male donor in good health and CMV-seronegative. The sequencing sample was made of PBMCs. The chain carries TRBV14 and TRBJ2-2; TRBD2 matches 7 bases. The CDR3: CASSQGSLASFPGGELFF. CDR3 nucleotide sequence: TGTGCCAGCAGCCAAGGATCACTAGCGAGTTTCCCTGGAGGGGAGCTGTTTTTT.